These 6 T cell receptor beta chains originate from one sample sequenced in a study of T cell responses to AZD1222 COVID-19 vaccine. Produced via immunoSEQ multiplex PCR; TCRdb's table is partial and in-frame only. The sample contains some 140,000 clones, under 95% of which appear only once. The sequenced sample was peripheral blood, obtained on day 0 of AZD1222 vaccination. The receptors were gathered from an adult in good health.

This rearrangement joins TRBV7-2 to TRBJ1-2; D is possibly TRBD1 (6 bases). This CDR3 is built from 15 residues. V lost 3 bases and J 5 bases, leaving 16 bases between the germline ends. Germline V CDR1 and CDR2: SGHTA, FQGNSA. Here the CDR3 DNA reads TGTGCCAGCAGCTTCAATGGGGGGCGCGGATATGGCTACACCTTC. Translating it yields CASSFNGGRGYGYTF.

V is TRBV2 and J is TRBJ2-7; D is unresolved. Germline V gives CDR1 SNHLY, CDR2 FYNNEI. V lost 4 bases, J lost 2 bases, and 12 bases lay in between. The CDR3 sequence is 14 residues long. In DNA, the CDR3 is TGTGCCAGCAGTGTGCATGTCAGTACCTACGAGCAGTACTTC. Its protein product is CASSVHVSTYEQYF. The variable domain in full, completed from reference TRBV2 and TRBJ2-7, reads EPEVTQTPSHQVTQMGQEVILRCVPISNHLYFYWYRQILGQKVEFLVSFYNNEISEKSEIFDDQFSVERPDGSNFTLKIRSTKLEDSAMYFCASSVHVSTYEQYFGPGTRLTVT.

The rearrangement links TRBV9 to TRBJ2-7, with D unresolved. The CDR3 is made up of 14 amino acids. Trimming removed 1 base at V and 6 bases at J, with 14 bases between. The germline CDR1 and CDR2 sequences are SGDLS and YYNGEE. CDR3 in amino acids: CASSVSLGSGEQYF. CDR3 nucleotides: TGTGCCAGCAGCGTATCCCTGGGTTCCGGCGAGCAGTACTTC.

The chain joins TRBV14 to TRBJ1-3; D call uncertain. V gave up 5 bases and J gave up 0 bases, with 17 bases separating them. The CDR3 extends over 17 amino acids. Germline lookup yields CDR1 SGHDN and CDR2 FVKESK. CDR3 bases: TGTGCCAGCAGCTTCACCGTCCGGACGGGCTCTGGAAACACCATATATTTT. Its translation is CASSFTVRTGSGNTIYF.

The V and J genes are TRBV2 and TRBJ2-5; D assignment may be TRBD1 or TRBD2 (9 bases each). V shed 2 bases and J shed 1 base, with 23 bases lying between them. Germline-derived CDR1 and CDR2 are SNHLY and FYNNEI. There are 19 residues in the CDR3. The CDR3 region has the DNA TGTGCCAGCAGTGAATGGGACAGGGATATAGCGGGAGCCCAAGAGACCCAGTACTTC. It codes for CASSEWDRDIAGAQETQYF.

The J gene is TRBJ1-2, the V gene TRBV7-9, with 9 positions matching TRBD1. Germline V gives CDR1 SEHNR, CDR2 FQNEAQ (reference sequence). Trimming took 4 bases from V and 5 from J; bases not matched to a gene: 5. CDR3 length: 14 residues. In nucleotides, the CDR3 is TGTGCCAGCAGCTCCCGGGACAGGGCATATGGCTACACCTTC. Amino acids: CASSSRDRAYGYTF. Complete variable domain (other parts from reference TRBV7-9 and TRBJ1-2): DTGVSQNPRHKITKRGQNVTFRCDPISEHNRLYWYRQTLGQGPEFLTYFQNEAQLEKSRLLSDRFSAERPKGSFSTLEIQRTEQGDSAMYLCASSSRDRAYGYTFGSGTRLTVV.